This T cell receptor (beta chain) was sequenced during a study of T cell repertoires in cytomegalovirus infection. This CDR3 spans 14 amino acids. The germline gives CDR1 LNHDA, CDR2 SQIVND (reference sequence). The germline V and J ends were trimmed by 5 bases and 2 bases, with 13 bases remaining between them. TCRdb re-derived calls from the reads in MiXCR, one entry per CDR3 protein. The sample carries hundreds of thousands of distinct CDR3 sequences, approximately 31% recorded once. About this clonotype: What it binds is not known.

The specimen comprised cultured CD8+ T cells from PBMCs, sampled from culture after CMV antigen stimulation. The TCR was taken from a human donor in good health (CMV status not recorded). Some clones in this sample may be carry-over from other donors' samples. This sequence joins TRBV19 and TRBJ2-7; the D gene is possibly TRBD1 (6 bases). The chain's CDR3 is CASSFPGAAYEQYF. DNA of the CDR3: TGTGCCAGTAGTTTCCCAGGGGCGGCCTACGAGCAGTACTTC.